This TCR beta chain was sequenced during a study of blood T cell repertoires in COVID-19. Study-level information: Material from acute and convalescent COVID-19 was sourced from the United States, Italy and Spain. In each case, the material was cDNA or gDNA derived from T cells, B-cell-depleted T cells, or PBMCs.

Germline CDR1 is SGHRS and CDR2 is YFSETQ. V shed 2 bases and J shed 4 bases, with 4 bases lying between them. The CDR3 consists of 12 residues. Methods used by the authors: Using reference gene primer amplification, nucleated cell counts were estimated. Profiled with immunoSEQ multiplex PCR; TCRdb holds only in-frame clones, not every one. The DNA gave D and trimming, while V, J and clone size come from that table. The sample has some 100,000 clones, roughly four fifths seen once. This clonotype originated in a human donor in a cohort sampled during active COVID-19. The chain carries TRBV5-1 and TRBJ1-3; the D is unclear. Source material: peripheral blood. The DNA for the CDR3 is TGCGCCAGCAGCTTACAGGGAAACACCATATATTTT. Protein: CASSLQGNTIYF.